This record looks at one T cell receptor beta chain sequence and its context. Antigen unknown. The read is 3 residues too short to cover the CDR3 end, so that end is filled in from the germline J gene. Germline CDR1 SGHRS, CDR2 YFSETQ. CDR3 length: 16 residues. This sample is drawn from a study of T cells in women clearing cervical HPV infection. Study-level information: Controls' single incident HPV16 infection cleared within 12 months without precancer. Case blood was drawn when the lesion was first found; control blood after infection became undetectable. Study-level findings and limits: TRBV6-7 abundance was lower in cases than controls (0.11% versus 0.16%).

All participants had a single incident cervical HPV16 infection, and prevalent HPV16 infections were excluded. Sequencing was performed with immunoSEQ multiplex PCR; in TCRdb, only in-frame clones are kept and a portion is missing. This repertoire includes some 20,000 clones. V gene TRBV5-1 combines with J gene TRBJ2-3, with D perhaps matching TRBD1 (6 bases). Sequencing was carried out using blood buffy coat. The sequence derives from a woman between 18 and 75 years old with a cervical HPV16 infection that either progressed to CIN3+ or cleared (not recorded which). CDR3 bases read: TGCGCCAGCAGCCTCAACCCCGGGACACCGGATCAGCCG. Amino acid sequence: CASSLNPGTPDQP. The whole CDR3 sequence is CASSLNPGTPDQPQYF. Full variable domain (outside the CDR3, taken from reference TRBV5-1 and TRBJ2-3): KAGVTQTPRYLIKTRGQQVTLSCSPISGHRSVSWYQQTPGQGLQFLFEYFSETQRNKGNFPGRFSGRQFSNSRSEMNVSTLELGDSALYLCASSLNPGTPDQPQYFGPGTRLTVL.